These T cell receptor beta chains were read from a single sample in a study. One entry per CDR3 protein results from TCRdb running MiXCR on the 5' RACE reads. Altogether 13,000 or so distinct CDR3 sequences are present, roughly a quarter being singletons, with the ten largest covering 3% to 3.5%. Sequencing used naive CD4+ T cells sorted from blood. These receptors all come from a female donor with breast cancer. CDR3s include the opening cysteine and the closing phenylalanine or tryptophan. D genes are given only for firm matches. Clone size, where shown, is once, few, many, or a class for clones that have expanded.

d_call | clone_size | j_call | v_call | cdr3_aa | cdr3_nt
TRBD1 | few | TRBJ2-3 | TRBV6-6 | CASSTGTGGTDTQYF | TGTGCCAGCAGCACCGGGACAGGGGGCACAGATACGCAGTATTTT
TRBD2 | medium-sized | TRBJ2-7 | TRBV20-1 | CSARVGLAGDTTHYYEQYF | TGCAGTGCTAGAGTTGGACTAGCGGGAGACACTACCCACTACTACGAGCAGTACTTC
. | . | TRBJ1-5 | TRBV4-1 | CASSPGDDQPQHF | TGCGCCAGCAGCCCAGGGGATGATCAGCCCCAGCATTTT
. | . | TRBJ1-5 | TRBV6-1 | CAGSGTRQAGGSNQLQHF | TGTGCCGGCAGTGGAACCCGACAGGCTGGGGGTAGCAATCAGCTCCAGCATTTT
TRBD2 | medium-sized | TRBJ2-7 | TRBV10-3 | CAISLRRLAGGPLTHEQYF | TGTGCCATCAGTCTCAGACGACTAGCGGGAGGGCCTCTTACCCACGAGCAGTACTTC
TRBD2 | medium-sized | TRBJ2-7 | TRBV20-1 | CSAIVASGVEEQYF | TGCAGTGCTATAGTGGCTAGCGGGGTGGAAGAGCAGTACTTC
. | . | TRBJ1-1 | TRBV20-1 | CSAYQLRWSSTEAFF | TGCAGTGCTTACCAACTACGGTGGTCGAGCACTGAAGCTTTCTTT
TRBD2 | . | TRBJ2-1 | TRBV25-1 | CASSVGTSGRVRNKQFF | TGTGCCAGCAGTGTGGGGACTAGCGGGAGGGTAAGGAATAAGCAGTTCTTC
. | . | TRBJ2-5 | TRBV15 | CATSRKGRTEETQYF | TGTGCCACCAGCAGAAAGGGCCGGACAGAGGAGACCCAGTACTTC
. | . | TRBJ2-1 | TRBV6-1 | CASQGLCSYNEQFF | TGTGCCAGCCAGGGACTGTGCTCCTACAATGAGCAGTTCTTC
. | medium-sized | TRBJ1-1 | TRBV12-3/TRBV12-4 | CASSFWGQTDEAFF | TGTGCCAGCAGTTTTTGGGGCCAGACAGATGAAGCTTTCTTT
. | . | TRBJ2-3 | TRBV3-1 | CASSQDSLVAPDTQYF | TGTGCCAGCAGCCAAGATTCCTTGGTAGCCCCAGATACGCAGTATTTT
TRBD1 | many | TRBJ1-2 | TRBV6-5 | CASVQGGMGGYTF | TGTGCCAGCGTACAAGGGGGCATGGGAGGCTACACCTTC
TRBD1 | many | TRBJ2-7 | TRBV19 | CASSRIDRVYEQYF | TGTGCCAGTAGTAGGATCGACAGGGTGTACGAGCAGTACTTC
TRBD1 | many | TRBJ1-3 | TRBV5-1 | CASSLTGGISGNTIYF | TGCGCCAGCAGCTTAACAGGGGGCATATCTGGAAACACCATATATTTT